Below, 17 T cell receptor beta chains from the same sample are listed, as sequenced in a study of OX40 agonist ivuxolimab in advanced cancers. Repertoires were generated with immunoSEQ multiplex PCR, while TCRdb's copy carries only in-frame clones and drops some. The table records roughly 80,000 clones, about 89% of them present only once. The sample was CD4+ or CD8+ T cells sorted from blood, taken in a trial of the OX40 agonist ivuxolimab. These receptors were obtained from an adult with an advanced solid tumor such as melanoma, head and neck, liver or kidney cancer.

CDR3 in amino acids: CASSLTSGRATEQFF. Written as DNA, the CDR3 is TGCGCCAGCAGCTTGACCAGCGGGAGGGCCACTGAGCAGTTCTTC. The chain couples TRBV5-1 to TRBJ2-1, with 10 bases aligning to TRBD2. CDR1 SGHRS and CDR2 YFSETQ come from the germline V gene. The trim removed 1 base at V and 9 bases at J, leaving 7 bases unmatched. This CDR3 spans 15 amino acids.

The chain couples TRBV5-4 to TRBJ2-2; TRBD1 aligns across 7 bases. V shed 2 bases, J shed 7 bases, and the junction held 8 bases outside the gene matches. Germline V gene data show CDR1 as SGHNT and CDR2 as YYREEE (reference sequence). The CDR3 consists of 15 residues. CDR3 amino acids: CASSLKGARGGELFF. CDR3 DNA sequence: TGTGCCAGCAGCTTAAAGGGGGCTAGGGGCGGGGAGCTGTTTTTT.

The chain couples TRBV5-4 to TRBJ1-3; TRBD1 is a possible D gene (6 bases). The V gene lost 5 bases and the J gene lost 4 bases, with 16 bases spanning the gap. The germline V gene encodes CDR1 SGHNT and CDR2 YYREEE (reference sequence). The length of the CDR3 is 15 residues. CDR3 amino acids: CASRRDGGPGNTIYF. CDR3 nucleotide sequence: TGTGCCAGCAGGCGAGACGGGGGCCCCGGAAACACCATATATTTT.

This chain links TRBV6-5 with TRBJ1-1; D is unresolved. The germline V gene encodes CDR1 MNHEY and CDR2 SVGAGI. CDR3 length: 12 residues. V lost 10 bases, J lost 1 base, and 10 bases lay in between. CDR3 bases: TGTGCCACACACATGTGGAACACTGAAGCTTTCTTT. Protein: CATHMWNTEAFF.

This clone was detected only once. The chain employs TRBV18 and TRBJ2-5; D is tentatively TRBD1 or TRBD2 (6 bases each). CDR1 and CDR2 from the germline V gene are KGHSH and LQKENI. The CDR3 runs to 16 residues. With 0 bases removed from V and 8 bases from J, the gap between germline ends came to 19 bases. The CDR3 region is CASSPPAGGGGRTQYF. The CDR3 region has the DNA TGTGCCAGCTCACCACCGGCCGGGGGCGGAGGTAGAACCCAGTACTTC.

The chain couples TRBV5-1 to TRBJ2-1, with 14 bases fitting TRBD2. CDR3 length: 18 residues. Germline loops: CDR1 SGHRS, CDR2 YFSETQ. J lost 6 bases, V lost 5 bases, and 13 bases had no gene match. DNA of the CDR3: TGCGCCAGCAGGGGGGTAACACCCGGGACTAGCGGGAGCAATGAGCAGTTCTTC. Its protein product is CASRGVTPGTSGSNEQFF.

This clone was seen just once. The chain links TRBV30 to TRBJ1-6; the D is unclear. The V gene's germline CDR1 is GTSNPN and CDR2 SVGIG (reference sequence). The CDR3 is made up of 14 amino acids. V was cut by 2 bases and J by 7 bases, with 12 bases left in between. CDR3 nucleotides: TGTGCCTGGAGTAGTGGGATAACGAATTCACCCCTCCACTTT. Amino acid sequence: CAWSSGITNSPLHF.

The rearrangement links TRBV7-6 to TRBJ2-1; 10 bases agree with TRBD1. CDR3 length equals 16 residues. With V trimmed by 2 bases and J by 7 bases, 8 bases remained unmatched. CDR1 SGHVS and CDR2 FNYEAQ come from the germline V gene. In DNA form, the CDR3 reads TGTGCCAGCAGCTTATTTGGCGGGACAGGGGTGAATGAGCAGTTCTTC. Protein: CASSLFGGTGVNEQFF.

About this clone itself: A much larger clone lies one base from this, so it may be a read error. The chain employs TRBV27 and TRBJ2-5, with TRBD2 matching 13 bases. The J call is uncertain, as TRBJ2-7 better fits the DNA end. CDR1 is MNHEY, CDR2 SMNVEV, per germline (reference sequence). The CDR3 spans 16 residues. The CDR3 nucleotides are TGTGCCAGCAGTCGAGGGACTAGCGGGATCCCCTACGAGCAGTACTTC. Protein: CASSRGTSGIPYEQYF.

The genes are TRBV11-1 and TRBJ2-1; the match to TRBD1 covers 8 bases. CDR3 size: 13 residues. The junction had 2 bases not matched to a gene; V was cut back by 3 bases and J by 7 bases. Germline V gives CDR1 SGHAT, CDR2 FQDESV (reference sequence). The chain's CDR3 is CASSLDRVNEQFF. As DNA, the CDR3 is TGTGCCAGCAGCTTGGACAGGGTGAATGAGCAGTTCTTC.

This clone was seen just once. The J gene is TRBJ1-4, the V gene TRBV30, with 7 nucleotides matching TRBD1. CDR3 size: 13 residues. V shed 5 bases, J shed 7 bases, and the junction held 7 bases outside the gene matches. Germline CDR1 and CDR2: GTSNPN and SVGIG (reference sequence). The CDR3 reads CAWYDREGEKLFF. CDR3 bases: TGTGCCTGGTACGACAGGGAGGGTGAAAAACTGTTTTTT.

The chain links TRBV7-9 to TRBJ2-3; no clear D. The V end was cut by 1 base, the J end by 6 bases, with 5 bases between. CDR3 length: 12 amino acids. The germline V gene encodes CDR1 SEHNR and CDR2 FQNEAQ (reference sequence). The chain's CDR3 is CASSLGWDTQYF. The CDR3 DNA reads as TGTGCCAGCAGCTTAGGGTGGGATACGCAGTATTTT.

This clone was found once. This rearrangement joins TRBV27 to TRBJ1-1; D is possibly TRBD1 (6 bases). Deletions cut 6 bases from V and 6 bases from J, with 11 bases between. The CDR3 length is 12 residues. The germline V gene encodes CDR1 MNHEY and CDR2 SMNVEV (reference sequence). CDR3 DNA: TGTGCCAGCAGCGGACAGCTCGCTGAAGCTTTCTTT. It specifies CASSGQLAEAFF.

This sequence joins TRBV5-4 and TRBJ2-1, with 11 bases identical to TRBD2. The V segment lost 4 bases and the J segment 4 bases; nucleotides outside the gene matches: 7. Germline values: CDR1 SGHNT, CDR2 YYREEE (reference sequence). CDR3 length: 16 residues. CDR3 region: CASSLSTSGSYNEQFF. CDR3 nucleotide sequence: TGTGCCAGCAGCCTTTCCACTAGCGGGAGTTACAATGAGCAGTTCTTC. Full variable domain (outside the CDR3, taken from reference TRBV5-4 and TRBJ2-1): ETGVTQSPTHLIKTRGQQVTLRCSSQSGHNTVSWYQQALGQGPQFIFQYYREEENGRGNFPPRFSGLQFPNYSSELNVNALELDDSALYLCASSLSTSGSYNEQFFGPGTRLTVL.

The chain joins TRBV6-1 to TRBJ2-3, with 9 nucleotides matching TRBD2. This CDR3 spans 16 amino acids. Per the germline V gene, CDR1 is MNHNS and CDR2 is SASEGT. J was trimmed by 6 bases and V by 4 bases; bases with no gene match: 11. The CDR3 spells CASSGGGRGGPDTQYF. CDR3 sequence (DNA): TGTGCCAGCAGTGGTGGTGGGCGGGGGGGCCCGGATACGCAGTATTTT.

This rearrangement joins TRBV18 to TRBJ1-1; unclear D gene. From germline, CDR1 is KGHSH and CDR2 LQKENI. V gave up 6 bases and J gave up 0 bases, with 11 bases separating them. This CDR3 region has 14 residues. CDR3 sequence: CASSPGRMNTEAFF. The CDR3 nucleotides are TGTGCCAGCTCTCCCGGCAGAATGAACACTGAAGCTTTCTTT.

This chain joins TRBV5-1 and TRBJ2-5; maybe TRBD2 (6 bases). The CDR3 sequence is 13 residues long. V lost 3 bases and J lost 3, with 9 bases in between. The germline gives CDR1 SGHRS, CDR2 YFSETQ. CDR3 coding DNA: TGCGCCAGCAGCTCTCGACTAGAAGAGACCCAGTACTTC. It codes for CASSSRLEETQYF. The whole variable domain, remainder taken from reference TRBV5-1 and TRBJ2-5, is KAGVTQTPRYLIKTRGQQVTLSCSPISGHRSVSWYQQTPGQGLQFLFEYFSETQRNKGNFPGRFSGRQFSNSRSEMNVSTLELGDSALYLCASSSRLEETQYFGPGTRLLVL.